The 23 T cell receptor beta chains given below trace back to one sample, sequenced in a study of blood T cells in healthy people across ages (dated by TCRdb to the mid-2010s). Library creation used 5' RACE. Sequencing was performed on an Illumina HiSeq 2500. A second PCR of roughly 6 to 11 cycles was run with a J-beta primer mix and a sample-barcoded 5' primer. Using fastp at Q25 and MiXCR, TCRdb reprocessed the public reads and kept productive beta chains. Every entry covers one CDR3 protein and lists the most common genes and DNA from its rows. The sample has 580,000 or so distinct CDR3 sequences on record, 40% to 50% of them singletons. The ten largest clonotypes hold approximately 23% of the sample. The sample taken for sequencing was blood. These receptors all stem from a man aged 80 or over in good health.

The J gene is TRBJ2-3, the V gene TRBV20-1; 11 nucleotides match TRBD2. This CDR3 comprises 14 residues. The germline CDR1 and CDR2 sequences are DFQATT and SNEGSKA (reference sequence). V lost 6 bases to trimming and J lost 2 bases; unmatched junction nucleotides: 4. The chain's CDR3 is CSALTSGATDTQYF. CDR3 in DNA: TGCAGTGCCCTGACTAGCGGGGCCACAGATACGCAGTATTTT.

The rearrangement joins TRBV6-6 to TRBJ1-1; TRBD1 aligns across 7 bases. Germline V gene sequence: CDR1 MNHNY, CDR2 SVGAGI (reference sequence). The CDR3 is 15 amino acids. Germline trimming cut 0 bases from V and 5 bases from J; bases unmatched to any gene: 6. The CDR3 reads CASSYSQTGRTEAFF. CDR3 DNA sequence: TGTGCCAGCAGTTACTCCCAGACAGGGCGAACTGAAGCTTTCTTT.

The rearrangement uses TRBV5-1 and TRBJ2-3; TRBD1 matches at 7 bases. CDR1 is SGHRS, CDR2 YFSETQ, per germline. V lost 4 bases, J lost 4 bases, and 9 bases stayed unmatched. The CDR3 sequence is 15 residues long. The CDR3, as DNA: TGCGCCAGCAGCCCTCGTAGGACAGGTTCAGATACGCAGTATTTT. This sequence encodes CASSPRRTGSDTQYF.

This clonotype has only a few counts. This CDR3 is CASSDRQELPQHF. The CDR3, as DNA: TGTGCCAGCAGTGATCGACAGGAATTACCCCAGCATTTT. The V gene is TRBV2, the J gene TRBJ1-5, with D tentatively TRBD1 (6 bases). CDR1 is SNHLY and CDR2 is FYNNEI in the germline V gene. The length of the CDR3 is 13 residues. V was trimmed by 3 bases and J by 10 bases, leaving 13 bases between them. Filled out from reference TRBV2 and TRBJ1-5, the complete variable domain reads EPEVTQTPSHQVTQMGQEVILRCVPISNHLYFYWYRQILGQKVEFLVSFYNNEISEKSEIFDDQFSVERPDGSNFTLKIRSTKLEDSAMYFCASSDRQELPQHFGDGTRLSIL.

V usage is TRBV5-5 and J usage is TRBJ2-1, with a tentative D call TRBD2 (5 bases). This CDR3 region has 14 residues. Between the trimmed V and J ends, which lost 0 bases and 6 bases, there was a span of 10 bases. The V gene's germline CDR1 is SGHKS and CDR2 YYEKEE (reference sequence). The CDR3 loop reads CASSLASSGNEQFF. The CDR3 DNA follows: TGTGCCAGCAGCTTGGCTAGCAGTGGCAATGAGCAGTTCTTC.

The chain links TRBV5-1 to TRBJ2-7; D might be TRBD1 (6 bases). The V gene lost 4 bases and the J gene lost 0 bases, with 14 bases spanning the gap. Germline V gene data show CDR1 as SGHRS and CDR2 as YFSETQ. The CDR3 totals 15 residues. The CDR3 here is CASSPDRKSSYEQYF. The CDR3 coding sequence is TGCGCCAGCAGCCCCGACAGGAAGAGCTCCTACGAGCAGTACTTC.

This sequence joins TRBV7-2 and TRBJ2-3; a weak D match, TRBD1 (6 bases). CDR1 is SGHTA, CDR2 FQGNSA, per germline. V lost 2 bases and J lost 5, with 11 bases in between. The CDR3 contains 14 residues. As DNA, the CDR3 is TGTGCCAGCAGCTTATCAGGGGTTGGAGATACGCAGTATTTT. Its protein product is CASSLSGVGDTQYF.

This clonotype was seen just once. This sequence joins TRBV14 and TRBJ2-4; unclear D gene. The tail of the sequence fits TRBJ2-7 better, so the J call may be wrong. Germline CDR1 and CDR2: SGHDN and FVKESK. This CDR3 comprises 11 residues. The CDR3 sequence: CASSQEVEQYF. In DNA, the CDR3 is TGTGCCAGCAGCCAAGAAGTCGAGCAGTACTTC.

This clonotype was seen only a few times. The gene calls are TRBV10-3 and TRBJ2-3; TRBD1 matches 7 bases. The germline V gene has CDR1 ENHRY and CDR2 SYGVKD. The CDR3 totals 12 residues. V lost 10 bases, J lost 5 bases, and 6 bases stayed unmatched. CDR3 sequence reads: CATLDREDTQYF. In DNA, the CDR3 is TGTGCCACCTTAGACAGGGAAGATACGCAGTATTTT.

This clonotype was observed a handful of times. The V gene is TRBV28, the J gene TRBJ2-4; TRBD1 aligns across 7 bases. Per the germline V gene, CDR1 is MDHEN and CDR2 is SYDVKM. CDR3 length: 13 amino acids. J gave up 7 bases and V 6 bases, and 6 bases lay outside the gene matches. This CDR3 reads CASRDRATNIQYF. Here the CDR3 DNA reads TGTGCCAGCAGAGACAGGGCAACGAACATTCAGTACTTC.

The chain links TRBV10-1 to TRBJ1-2; D is undetermined. The germline CDR1 and CDR2 sequences are WNHNN and SYGVQD (reference sequence). V gave up 4 bases and J gave up 7 bases, with 13 bases separating them. This CDR3 spans 13 amino acids. The CDR3: CASSADPGSGYTF. The CDR3 DNA reads as TGCGCCAGCAGTGCCGACCCCGGTAGTGGCTACACCTTC.

Points on this clonotype: Since a much larger clone is just one base distant, this may be a read error. J is TRBJ2-5 and V is TRBV6-1, with 11 bases identical to TRBD2. This CDR3 is built from 17 residues. The germline gives CDR1 MNHNS, CDR2 SASEGT. J gave up 11 bases and V 6 bases, and 20 bases lay outside the gene matches. The CDR3 loop is CASRPRVAGGPYNEQYF. CDR3 sequence (DNA): TGTGCCAGCAGGCCGCGGGTAGCGGGAGGGCCTTACAATGAGCAGTACTTC.

The chain uses TRBV4-1 and TRBJ1-2; D gene uncertain. The germline V and J ends were trimmed by 0 bases and 7 bases, with 15 bases remaining between them. The CDR3 has 15 amino acids. Germline CDR1 is MGHRA and CDR2 is YSYEKL. The CDR3 spells CASSQESSPYCGYTF. CDR3 nucleotides: TGCGCCAGCAGCCAAGAATCTAGCCCTTACTGTGGCTACACCTTC.

The chain couples TRBV5-1 to TRBJ2-3, with D possibly being TRBD2 (6 bases). Trimming stripped 6 bases from V and 0 bases from J, with 14 bases between. Per the germline V gene, CDR1 is SGHRS and CDR2 is YFSETQ. The CDR3 is 15 amino acids. The CDR3 bases are TGCGCCAGCACCCGACTAGATACTAGCACAGATACGCAGTATTTT. This codes for CASTRLDTSTDTQYF.

The rearrangement joins TRBV7-6 to TRBJ2-7, with D perhaps matching TRBD1 (5 bases). V lost 5 bases, J lost 2 bases, and 19 bases lay in between. In germline, CDR1 is SGHVS, CDR2 FNYEAQ. This CDR3 has 16 residues. The CDR3: CASSRRSSGLTYEQYF. The CDR3 DNA reads as TGTGCCAGCAGCCGACGATCGTCAGGGTTGACCTACGAGCAGTACTTC.

V usage is TRBV11-2 and J usage is TRBJ2-2; possible D gene TRBD1, 6 bases. V gave up 5 bases and J gave up 2 bases, with 21 bases separating them. The CDR3 consists of 18 residues. From germline, CDR1 is SGHAT and CDR2 FQNNGV. For the CDR3, the DNA is TGTGCCAGCAGCCTAGGACAGACAATCACTAAAAACACCGGGGAGCTGTTTTTT. Protein product: CASSLGQTITKNTGELFF.

V and J are TRBV5-1 and TRBJ2-1; the match to TRBD2 covers 10 bases. The CDR3 is 17 amino acids. The J segment lost 8 bases and the V segment lost 1 base, leaving 12 bases of the junction unmatched. Germline V gene lookup returns CDR1 SGHRS and CDR2 YFSETQ. CDR3 DNA: TGCGCCAGCAGCTTGATTACTAGCGGGGACCCCCGGGATGAGCAGTTCTTC. This gives the protein CASSLITSGDPRDEQFF.

The rearrangement joins TRBV5-1 to TRBJ2-2; TRBD1 is a possible D gene (5 bases). The V and J ends lost 7 bases and 3 bases respectively, with 10 bases between them. The CDR3 runs to 13 residues. Germline V gene data show CDR1 as SGHRS and CDR2 as YFSETQ. This CDR3 reads CASGRGDTGELFF. CDR3 bases: TGCGCCAGCGGAAGGGGTGACACCGGGGAGCTGTTTTTT. The full variable domain, rest sourced from reference TRBV5-1 and TRBJ2-2, is KAGVTQTPRYLIKTRGQQVTLSCSPISGHRSVSWYQQTPGQGLQFLFEYFSETQRNKGNFPGRFSGRQFSNSRSEMNVSTLELGDSALYLCASGRGDTGELFFGEGSRLTVL.

On this clonotype itself: The junction departs from germline at one end; a sequencing error may be responsible. V is TRBV6-5 and J is TRBJ1-2; D gene ambiguous. Germline-derived CDR1 and CDR2 are MNHEY and SVGAGI. CDR3 length equals 14 residues. In DNA form, the CDR3 reads TGTGCCAACAGTTACTCGAGAGAGAACTATGGCTACACCTTC. Its protein product is CANSYSRENYGYTF.

V usage is TRBV7-2 and J usage is TRBJ2-1; D is perhaps TRBD1 or TRBD2 (5 bases each). This CDR3 contains 13 residues. The ends were cut back, 5 bases at V and 9 bases at J, with 14 bases in the middle. CDR1 SGHTA and CDR2 FQGNSA come from the germline V gene. Written as DNA, the CDR3 is TGTGCCAGCAGCCGGGGCGAGGGGACTGAGCAGTTCTTC. Its protein is CASSRGEGTEQFF.

The J gene is TRBJ2-7, the V gene TRBV7-3, with 14 positions matching TRBD2. CDR3 length equals 20 residues. Trimming cost V 5 bases and J 3 bases; bases outside gene matches: 18. Per the germline V gene, CDR1 is SGHTA and CDR2 is FQGTGA. The CDR3 nucleotides are TGTGCCAGCAGCGGCCCAGGGAGCGGTAGACTAGCGGGAGGGATCTACGAGCAGTACTTC. This translates into CASSGPGSGRLAGGIYEQYF.

The rearrangement uses TRBV4-1 and TRBJ1-1; 9 positions agree with TRBD1. Trimming removed 0 bases from V and 11 bases from J; junction bases left unmatched: 7. Looked up from germline, CDR1 is MGHRA and CDR2 is YSYEKL. This CDR3 is 14 amino acids long. CDR3 in DNA: TGCGCCAGCAGCCAAGATTCTCGGACAGGGGAGGCTTTCTTT. This codes for CASSQDSRTGEAFF.

The V and J genes are TRBV7-2 and TRBJ2-7; a possible D gene is TRBD2 (6 bases). Between the trimmed V and J ends, which lost 8 bases and 4 bases, there was a span of 21 bases. CDR1 is SGHTA, CDR2 FQGNSA, per germline. This CDR3 comprises 15 residues. The CDR3 DNA reads as TGTGCCAGCCTACCTGGCGGGGCCGGCAGTTACGAGCAGTACTTC. This encodes CASLPGGAGSYEQYF.